This passage covers 13 T cell receptor beta chains from one sample sequenced in a study of blood T cells in healthy people across ages. Together with a sample-barcoded 5' primer, a J-beta primer mix was included in a second PCR lasting roughly 6 to 12 cycles. One entry per CDR3 protein results from TCRdb running MiXCR on the 5' RACE reads. This table holds around 1,900,000 distinct CDR3 sequences, approximately 39% found once. The sample consisted of blood. The receptor source for this set is a human donor in good health.

The chain links TRBV20-1 to TRBJ1-1; D is unclear. V was shortened by 3 bases and J by 7 bases, with 18 bases between the two germline ends. Germline-derived CDR1 and CDR2 are DFQATT and SNEGSKA (reference sequence). There are 14 residues in the CDR3. In nucleotides, the CDR3 is TGCAGTGCTAGTAGTAACCGGCAAAGAATTGAAGCTTTCTTT. Translating gives CSASSNRQRIEAFF.

This clonotype was observed a handful of times. V usage is TRBV29-1 and J usage is TRBJ1-1; weak D call: TRBD1 (6 bases). CDR3 length equals 12 residues. The V gene's germline CDR1 is SQVTM and CDR2 ANQGSEA. V was clipped by 6 bases and J by 3 bases, with 11 bases between them. Here the CDR3 reads CSVQGRYTEAFF. For the CDR3, the DNA is TGCAGCGTCCAGGGGCGCTACACTGAAGCTTTCTTT.

The chain couples TRBV7-7 to TRBJ2-1; 9 nucleotides align to TRBD2. The CDR3 loop spans 16 amino acids. CDR1 is SSHAT and CDR2 is FNYEAQ in the germline V gene (reference sequence). J was trimmed by 4 bases and V by 2 bases; bases with no gene match: 6. The CDR3 DNA reads TGTGCCAGCAGCTTAAATCCTAGCGGGGCGTACAATGAGCAGTTCTTC. Translated, it gives CASSLNPSGAYNEQFF.

This chain connects TRBV29-1 to TRBJ2-3, with TRBD1 identical over 8 bases. The CDR3 consists of 15 residues. Germline V CDR1 and CDR2: SQVTM, ANQGSEA. With 7 bases clipped from V and 2 bases from J, the junction kept 11 bases outside the gene matches. The CDR3 DNA sequence: TGCAGCGGGGTGACGACAGGGGCGACCACAGATACGCAGTATTTT. Protein sequence: CSGVTTGATTDTQYF.

This clonotype has just a few counts. The chain is built from TRBV9 and TRBJ2-1; D may correspond to TRBD1 or TRBD2 (6 bases each). This CDR3 is built from 17 residues. Germline V gives CDR1 SGDLS, CDR2 YYNGEE. Trimming stripped 0 bases from V and 2 bases from J, with 15 bases between. The CDR3 DNA reads as TGTGCCAGCAGCGTAGATAGGGGGGCCATCCCCTACAATGAGCAGTTCTTC. Its protein is CASSVDRGAIPYNEQFF.

The chain joins TRBV20-1 to TRBJ2-1, with 7 nucleotides matching TRBD2. Germline V lookup: CDR1 DFQATT, CDR2 SNEGSKA (reference sequence). V gave up 0 bases and J gave up 9 bases; unmatched junction bases: 5. The CDR3 has 13 residues. The CDR3 bases are TGCAGTGCTAGAGAAAATAGCGGGTTTGAGCAGTTCTTC. Amino acid sequence: CSARENSGFEQFF.

This chain connects TRBV4-1 to TRBJ1-2, with TRBD1 matching over 7 bases. The junction had 7 bases not matched to a gene; V was cut back by 4 bases and J by 2 bases. This CDR3 region has 15 residues. Germline-derived CDR1 and CDR2 are MGHRA and YSYEKL. CDR3 sequence reads: CASSPYRGVNYGYTF. CDR3 sequence (DNA): TGCGCCAGCAGCCCGTACAGGGGAGTAAACTATGGCTACACCTTC.

The table lists this clonotype with a few counts. V gene TRBV7-6 combines with J gene TRBJ2-3; D call uncertain. This CDR3 spans 15 amino acids. The germline gives CDR1 SGHVS, CDR2 FNYEAQ. V was trimmed by 2 bases and J by 5 bases, leaving 14 bases between them. The CDR3 protein is CASSLSDGSEDTQYF. As DNA, the CDR3 is TGTGCCAGCAGCTTAAGCGATGGGTCCGAAGATACGCAGTATTTT.

J is TRBJ2-7 and V is TRBV29-1, with 7 positions matching TRBD1. This CDR3 has 17 amino acids. The V gene end was trimmed by 0 bases and the J gene end by 0 bases; junction bases not matched to a gene: 11. The germline V gene has CDR1 SQVTM and CDR2 ANQGSEA. CDR3 DNA sequence: TGCAGCGTTGAAGAGGCGGCAGGGGGTGTTAGCTCCTACGAGCAGTACTTC. It yields the protein CSVEEAAGGVSSYEQYF.

This clonotype was counted between two and nine times. The chain links TRBV7-9 to TRBJ2-7; D is unclear. Between the trimmed V and J ends, which lost 1 base and 5 bases, there was a span of 12 bases. The CDR3 runs 14 residues. The germline gives CDR1 SEHNR, CDR2 FQNEAQ (reference sequence). The CDR3 bases are TGTGCCAGCAGCTTAGAGGGCCTAAAGGACGAGCAGTACTTC. Its translation is CASSLEGLKDEQYF.

As DNA, the CDR3 is TGTGCCAGCGCCCTAGATCAGGGGGACACTGAAGCTTTCTTT. This encodes CASALDQGDTEAFF. The chain uses TRBV7-9 and TRBJ1-1; 7 bases match TRBD1. V lost 8 bases to trimming and J lost 3 bases; unmatched junction nucleotides: 9. Germline CDR1 is SEHNR and CDR2 is FQNEAQ (reference sequence). This CDR3 contains 14 residues.

This clonotype was observed a few times. This chain connects TRBV4-2 to TRBJ1-1; D not certain. CDR1 is LGHNA and CDR2 is YNFKEQ in the germline V gene. The length of the CDR3 is 16 residues. Trimming shortened V by 0 bases and J by 10 bases, and 21 bases separated the two germline ends. The CDR3 DNA reads as TGTGCCAGCAGCCAAGATAGCATCGCGAGTCTCGGAGTAGCTTTCTTT. It encodes CASSQDSIASLGVAFF.

This clonotype has more than one count but fewer than ten. The V gene is TRBV5-1, the J gene TRBJ1-4, with 7 nucleotides matching TRBD1. Germline CDR1 SGHRS, CDR2 YFSETQ. The length of the CDR3 is 15 residues. Unmatched junction bases numbered 7, after V lost 3 bases and J lost 5 bases. CDR3 DNA: TGCGCCAGCAGCTCCGGGGAGACAGGGAATGAAAAACTGTTTTTT. The encoded protein is CASSSGETGNEKLFF.